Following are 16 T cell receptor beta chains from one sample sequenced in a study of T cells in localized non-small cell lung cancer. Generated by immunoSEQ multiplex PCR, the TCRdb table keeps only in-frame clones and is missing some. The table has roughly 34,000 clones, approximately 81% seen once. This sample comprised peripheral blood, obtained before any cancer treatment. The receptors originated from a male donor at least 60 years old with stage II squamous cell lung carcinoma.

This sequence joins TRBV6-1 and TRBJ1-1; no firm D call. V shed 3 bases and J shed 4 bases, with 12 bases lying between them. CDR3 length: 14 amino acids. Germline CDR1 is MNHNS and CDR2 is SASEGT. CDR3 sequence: CASSDSDTSTEAFF. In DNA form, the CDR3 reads TGTGCCAGCAGTGACTCAGACACCTCCACTGAAGCTTTCTTT.

CDR3: CASSLAPTTNTQYF. The DNA for the CDR3 is TGTGCCAGCAGCTTAGCGCCGACTACCAATACGCAGTATTTT. V usage is TRBV7-9 and J usage is TRBJ2-3, with TRBD2 as a possible D gene (5 bases). V was shortened by 0 bases and J by 7 bases, with 11 bases between the two germline ends. Germline V gene lookup returns CDR1 SEHNR and CDR2 FQNEAQ (reference sequence). This CDR3 has 14 amino acids.

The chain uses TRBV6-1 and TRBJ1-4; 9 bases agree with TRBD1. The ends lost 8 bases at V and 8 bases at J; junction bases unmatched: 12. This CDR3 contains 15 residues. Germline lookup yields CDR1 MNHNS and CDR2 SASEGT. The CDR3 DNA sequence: TGTGCCAGCGGCGGAGACAGGGGGGATCGGGAAAAACTGTTTTTT. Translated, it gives CASGGDRGDREKLFF.

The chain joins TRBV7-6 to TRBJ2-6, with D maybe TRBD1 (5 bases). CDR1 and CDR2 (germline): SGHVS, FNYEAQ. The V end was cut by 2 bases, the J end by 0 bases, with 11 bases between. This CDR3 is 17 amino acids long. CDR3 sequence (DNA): TGTGCCAGCAGCTTAACAGGTGAGCTCTCTGGGGCCAACGTCCTGACTTTC. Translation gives CASSLTGELSGANVLTF.

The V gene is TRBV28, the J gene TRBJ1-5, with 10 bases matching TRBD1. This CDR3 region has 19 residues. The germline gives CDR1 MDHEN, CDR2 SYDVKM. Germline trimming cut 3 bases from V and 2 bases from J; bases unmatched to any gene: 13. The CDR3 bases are TGTGCCAGCAGTTTTTCCGGGACAGGGGTGGTGTTAGGCAATCAGCCCCAGCATTTT. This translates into CASSFSGTGVVLGNQPQHF.

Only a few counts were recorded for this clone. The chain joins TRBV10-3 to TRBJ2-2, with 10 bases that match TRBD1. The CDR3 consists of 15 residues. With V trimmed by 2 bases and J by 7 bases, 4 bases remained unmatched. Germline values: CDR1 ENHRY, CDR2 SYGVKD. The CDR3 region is CAISERDRGIGELFF. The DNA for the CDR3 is TGTGCCATCAGTGAGAGGGACAGGGGAATCGGGGAGCTGTTTTTT.

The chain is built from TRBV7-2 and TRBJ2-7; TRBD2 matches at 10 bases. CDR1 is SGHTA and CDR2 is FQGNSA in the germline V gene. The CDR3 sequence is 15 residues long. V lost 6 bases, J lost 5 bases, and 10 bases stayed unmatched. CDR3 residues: CASSPAGGSGDEQYF. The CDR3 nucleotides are TGTGCCAGCAGTCCAGCGGGGGGGAGCGGAGACGAGCAGTACTTC.

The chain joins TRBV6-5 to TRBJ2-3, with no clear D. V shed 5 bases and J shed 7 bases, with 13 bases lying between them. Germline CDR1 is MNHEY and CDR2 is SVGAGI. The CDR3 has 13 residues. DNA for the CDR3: TGTGCCAGCAGTCCGTCTGCTAGGAATACGCAGTATTTT. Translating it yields CASSPSARNTQYF.

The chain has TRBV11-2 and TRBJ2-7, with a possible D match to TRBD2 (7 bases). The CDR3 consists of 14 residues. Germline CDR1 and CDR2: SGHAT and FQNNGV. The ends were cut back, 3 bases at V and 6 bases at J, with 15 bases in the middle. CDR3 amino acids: CASSFSAGAREQYF. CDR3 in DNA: TGTGCCAGCAGCTTTAGCGCGGGGGCGCGCGAGCAGTACTTC. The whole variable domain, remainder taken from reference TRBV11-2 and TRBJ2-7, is EAGVAQSPRYKIIEKRQSVAFWCNPISGHATLYWYQQILGQGPKLLIQFQNNGVVDDSQLPKDRFSAERLKGVDSTLKIQPAKLEDSAVYLCASSFSAGAREQYFGPGTRLTVT.

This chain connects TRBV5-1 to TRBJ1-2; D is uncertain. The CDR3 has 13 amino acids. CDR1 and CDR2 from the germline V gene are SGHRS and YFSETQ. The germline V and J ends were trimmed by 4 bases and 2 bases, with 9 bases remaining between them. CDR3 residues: CASSTLGNYGYTF. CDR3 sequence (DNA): TGCGCCAGCAGCACTCTAGGGAACTATGGCTACACCTTC.

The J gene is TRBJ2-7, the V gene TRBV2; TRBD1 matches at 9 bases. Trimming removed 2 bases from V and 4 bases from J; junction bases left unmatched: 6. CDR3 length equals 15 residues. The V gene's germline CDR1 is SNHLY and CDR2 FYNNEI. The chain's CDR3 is CASSEIGQGSYEQYF. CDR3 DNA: TGTGCCAGCAGTGAAATTGGACAGGGGAGTTACGAGCAGTACTTC. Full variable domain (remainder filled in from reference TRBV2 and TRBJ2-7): EPEVTQTPSHQVTQMGQEVILRCVPISNHLYFYWYRQILGQKVEFLVSFYNNEISEKSEIFDDQFSVERPDGSNFTLKIRSTKLEDSAMYFCASSEIGQGSYEQYFGPGTRLTVT.

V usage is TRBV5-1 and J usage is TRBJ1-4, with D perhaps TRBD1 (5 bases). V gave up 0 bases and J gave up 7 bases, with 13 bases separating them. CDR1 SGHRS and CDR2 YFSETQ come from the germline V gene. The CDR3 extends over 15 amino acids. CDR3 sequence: CASSLGAGRGEKLFF. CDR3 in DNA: TGCGCCAGCAGCTTGGGTGCAGGGAGGGGTGAAAAACTGTTTTTT.

CDR3 sequence (DNA): TGTGCCAGCAGCCCAGGACAGGGAACCTATGGCTACACCTTC. Protein sequence: CASSPGQGTYGYTF. The gene calls are TRBV11-3 and TRBJ1-2, with TRBD1 matching 8 bases. Germline V gene lookup returns CDR1 SGHNT and CDR2 YENEEA. Losses at the gene ends were 5 bases for V and 4 bases for J; bases not matched to a gene: 6. CDR3 length: 14 residues.

CDR3 region: CASSHSPAGDEKLFF. The CDR3 DNA is TGTGCCAGCAGCCATTCCCCGGCGGGGGATGAAAAACTGTTTTTT. The chain has TRBV4-2 and TRBJ1-4, with D maybe TRBD1 (5 bases). V gave up 3 bases and J gave up 6 bases, with 14 bases separating them. Per the germline V gene, CDR1 is LGHNA and CDR2 is YNFKEQ. The CDR3 length is 15 residues.

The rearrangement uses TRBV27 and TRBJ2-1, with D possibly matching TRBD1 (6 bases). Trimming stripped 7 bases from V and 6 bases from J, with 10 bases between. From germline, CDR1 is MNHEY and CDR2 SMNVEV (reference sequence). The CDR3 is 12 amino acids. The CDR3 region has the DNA TGTGCCAGCATCCTACAGGGCAATGAGCAGTTCTTC. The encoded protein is CASILQGNEQFF.

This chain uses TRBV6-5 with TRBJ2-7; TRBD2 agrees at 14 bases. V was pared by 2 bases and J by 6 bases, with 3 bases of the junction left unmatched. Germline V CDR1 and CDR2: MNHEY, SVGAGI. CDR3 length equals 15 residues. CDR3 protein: CASSYPGTSGSEQYF. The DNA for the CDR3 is TGTGCCAGCAGTTACCCGGGGACTAGCGGGAGCGAGCAGTACTTC.